This T cell receptor beta chain was captured in a study of blood T cell repertoires in COVID-19. About the study: From T cells, B-cell-depleted T cells, or PBMCs came the material, which was cDNA or gDNA.

TCRdb's copy holds only in-frame clones and misses some; the assay was immunoSEQ multiplex PCR. The data contain about 46,000 clones, 70% to 90% of them singletons. This CDR3 is 15 amino acids long. Trimming cost V 4 bases and J 1 base; bases outside gene matches: 4. The clonotype comes from a human donor in a cohort sampled during active COVID-19. The donor label of this sample is uncertain. V is TRBV5-3 and J is TRBJ2-3; 9 nucleotides match TRBD2. TRBV5-3 is treated as an ORF (open reading frame) with a function not yet certain. The sample was peripheral blood. CDR3 in amino acids: CARSEASGGTDTQYF. The CDR3 region has the DNA TGTGCCAGAAGCGAAGCTAGCGGGGGCACAGATACGCAGTATTTT.